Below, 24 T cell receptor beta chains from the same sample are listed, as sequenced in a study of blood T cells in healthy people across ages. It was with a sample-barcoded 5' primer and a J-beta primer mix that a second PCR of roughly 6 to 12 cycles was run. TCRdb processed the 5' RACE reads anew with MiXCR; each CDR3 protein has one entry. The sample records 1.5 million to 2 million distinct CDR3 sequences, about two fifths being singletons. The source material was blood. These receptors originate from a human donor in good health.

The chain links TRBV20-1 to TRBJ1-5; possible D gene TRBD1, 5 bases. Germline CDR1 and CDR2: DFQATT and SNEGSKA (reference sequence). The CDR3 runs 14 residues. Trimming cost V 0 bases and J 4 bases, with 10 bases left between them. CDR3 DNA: TGCAGTGCTAGAGAGGGGACGGTGAATCAGCCCCAGCATTTT. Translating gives CSAREGTVNQPQHF.

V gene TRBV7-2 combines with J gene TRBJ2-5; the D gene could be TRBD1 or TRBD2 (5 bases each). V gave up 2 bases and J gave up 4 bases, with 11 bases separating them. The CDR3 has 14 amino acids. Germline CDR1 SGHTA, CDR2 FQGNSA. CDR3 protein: CASSLSRDVETQYF. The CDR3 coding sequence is TGTGCCAGCAGCTTATCACGGGACGTAGAGACCCAGTACTTC.

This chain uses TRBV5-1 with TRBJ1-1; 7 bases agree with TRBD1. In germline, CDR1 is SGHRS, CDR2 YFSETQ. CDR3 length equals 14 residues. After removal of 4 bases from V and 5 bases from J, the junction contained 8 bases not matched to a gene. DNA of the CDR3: TGCGCCAGCAGCATCGACAGGGTCCAGACTGAAGCTTTCTTT. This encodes CASSIDRVQTEAFF. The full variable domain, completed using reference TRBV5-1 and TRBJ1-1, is KAGVTQTPRYLIKTRGQQVTLSCSPISGHRSVSWYQQTPGQGLQFLFEYFSETQRNKGNFPGRFSGRQFSNSRSEMNVSTLELGDSALYLCASSIDRVQTEAFFGQGTRLTVV.

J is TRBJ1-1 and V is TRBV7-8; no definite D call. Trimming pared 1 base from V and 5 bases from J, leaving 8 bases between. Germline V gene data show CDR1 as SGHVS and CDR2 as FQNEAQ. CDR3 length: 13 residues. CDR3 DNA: TGTGCCAGCAGCTTAGGGTATACGACTGAAGCTTTCTTT. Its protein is CASSLGYTTEAFF.

The CDR3 here is CASSTGLAGTTFTDTQYF. CDR3 nucleotide sequence: TGTGCCAGCTCAACCGGACTAGCGGGGACTACTTTCACAGATACGCAGTATTTT. The rearrangement joins TRBV6-4 to TRBJ2-3; TRBD2 matches at 12 bases. The V gene end was trimmed by 8 bases and the J gene end by 2 bases; junction bases not matched to a gene: 14. The CDR3 is 18 residues long. CDR1 and CDR2 from the germline V gene are MRHNA and SNTAGT.

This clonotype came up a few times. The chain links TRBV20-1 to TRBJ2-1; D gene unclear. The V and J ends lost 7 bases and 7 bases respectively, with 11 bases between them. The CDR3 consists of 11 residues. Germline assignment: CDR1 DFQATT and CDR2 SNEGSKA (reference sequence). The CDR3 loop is CSGQPTNEQFF. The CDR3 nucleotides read TGCAGTGGACAACCTACAAATGAGCAGTTCTTC.

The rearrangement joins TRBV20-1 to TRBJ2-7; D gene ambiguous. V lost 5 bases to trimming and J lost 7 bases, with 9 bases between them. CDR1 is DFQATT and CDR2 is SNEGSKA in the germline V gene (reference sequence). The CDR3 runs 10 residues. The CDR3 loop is CSASVDEQYF. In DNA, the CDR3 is TGCAGTGCTTCGGTTGATGAGCAGTACTTC.

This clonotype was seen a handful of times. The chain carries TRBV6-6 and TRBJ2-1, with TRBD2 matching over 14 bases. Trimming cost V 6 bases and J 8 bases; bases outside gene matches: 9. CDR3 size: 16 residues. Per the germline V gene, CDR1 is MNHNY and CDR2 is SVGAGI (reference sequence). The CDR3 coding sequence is TGTGCCAGCAGCGATCAACCGGGACTAGCGGGGGATGAGCAGTTCTTC. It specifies CASSDQPGLAGDEQFF.

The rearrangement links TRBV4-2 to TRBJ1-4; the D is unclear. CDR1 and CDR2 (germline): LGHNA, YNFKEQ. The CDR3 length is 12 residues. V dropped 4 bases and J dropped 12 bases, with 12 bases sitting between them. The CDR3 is CASSPLGQQLFF. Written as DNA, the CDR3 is TGTGCCAGCAGCCCCCTGGGCCAACAACTGTTTTTT.

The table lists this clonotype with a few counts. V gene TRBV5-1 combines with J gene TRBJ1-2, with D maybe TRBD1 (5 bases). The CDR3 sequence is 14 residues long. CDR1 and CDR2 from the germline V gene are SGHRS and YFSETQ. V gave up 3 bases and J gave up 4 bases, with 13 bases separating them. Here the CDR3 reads CASSSQGPLYGYTF. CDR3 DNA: TGCGCCAGCAGCTCCCAGGGACCCCTCTATGGCTACACCTTC.

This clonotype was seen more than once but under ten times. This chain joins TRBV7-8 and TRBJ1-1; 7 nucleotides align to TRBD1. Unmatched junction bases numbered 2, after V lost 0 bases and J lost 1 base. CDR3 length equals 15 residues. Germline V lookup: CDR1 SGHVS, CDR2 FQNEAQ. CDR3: CASSLASGGNTEAFF. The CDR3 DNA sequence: TGTGCCAGCAGCTTAGCCTCAGGGGGGAACACTGAAGCTTTCTTT.

The CDR3 DNA follows: TGCGCCAGCAGCTTTGAGAATCTCCGTGGGAGGGACTATGGCTACACCTTC. The encoded protein is CASSFENLRGRDYGYTF. V is TRBV5-1 and J is TRBJ1-2; D gene ambiguous. V lost 2 bases and J lost 3, with 20 bases in between. The CDR3 is 17 amino acids. The germline V gene encodes CDR1 SGHRS and CDR2 YFSETQ.

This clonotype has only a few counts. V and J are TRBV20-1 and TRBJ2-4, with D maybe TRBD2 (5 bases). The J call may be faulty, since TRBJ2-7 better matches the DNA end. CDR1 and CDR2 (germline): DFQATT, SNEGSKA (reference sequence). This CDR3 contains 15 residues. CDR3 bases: TGCAGTGCCCCCGCCCAGCGGAACTTCGGGTACGAGCAGTACTTC. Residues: CSAPAQRNFGYEQYF.

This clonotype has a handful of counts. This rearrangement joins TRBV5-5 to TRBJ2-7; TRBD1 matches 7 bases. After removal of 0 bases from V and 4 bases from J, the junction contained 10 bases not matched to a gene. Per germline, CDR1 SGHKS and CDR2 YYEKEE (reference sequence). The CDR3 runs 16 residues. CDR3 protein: CASSLAIGTASYEQYF. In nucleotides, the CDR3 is TGTGCCAGCAGCTTGGCAATCGGGACAGCTTCTTACGAGCAGTACTTC. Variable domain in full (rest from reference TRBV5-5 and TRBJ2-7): DAGVTQSPTHLIKTRGQQVTLRCSPISGHKSVSWYQQVLGQGPQFIFQYYEKEERGRGNFPDRFSARQFPNYSSELNVNALLLGDSALYLCASSLAIGTASYEQYFGPGTRLTVT.

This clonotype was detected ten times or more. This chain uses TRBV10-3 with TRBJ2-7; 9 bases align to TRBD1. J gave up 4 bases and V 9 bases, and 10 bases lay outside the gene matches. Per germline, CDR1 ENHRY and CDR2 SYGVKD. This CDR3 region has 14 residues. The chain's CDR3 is CAIRSDRGEYEQYF. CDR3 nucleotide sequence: TGTGCCATTAGGTCGGACAGGGGTGAGTACGAGCAGTACTTC.

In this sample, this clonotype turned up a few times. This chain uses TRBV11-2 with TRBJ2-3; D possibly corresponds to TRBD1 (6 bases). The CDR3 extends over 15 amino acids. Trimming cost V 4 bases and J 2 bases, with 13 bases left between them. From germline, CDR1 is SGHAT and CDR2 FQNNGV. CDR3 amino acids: CASSSPGQVTDTQYF. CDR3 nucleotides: TGTGCCAGCAGCTCCCCGGGACAAGTCACAGATACGCAGTATTTT.

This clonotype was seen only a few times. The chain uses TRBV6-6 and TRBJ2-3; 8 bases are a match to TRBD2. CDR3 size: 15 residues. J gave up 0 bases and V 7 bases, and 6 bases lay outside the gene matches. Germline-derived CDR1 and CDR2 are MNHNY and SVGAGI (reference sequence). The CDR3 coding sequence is TGTGCCAGCACCACTCTAGCGGGTAGCACAGATACGCAGTATTTT. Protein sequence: CASTTLAGSTDTQYF.

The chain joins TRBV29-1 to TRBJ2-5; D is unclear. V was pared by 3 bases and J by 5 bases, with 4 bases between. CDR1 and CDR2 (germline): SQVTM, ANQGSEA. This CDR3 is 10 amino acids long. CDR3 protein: CSVDWETQYF. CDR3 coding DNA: TGCAGCGTTGACTGGGAGACCCAGTACTTC.

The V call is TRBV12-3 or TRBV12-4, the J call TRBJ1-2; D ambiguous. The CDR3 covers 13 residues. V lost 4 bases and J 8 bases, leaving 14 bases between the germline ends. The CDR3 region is CASSSNSPGGYTF. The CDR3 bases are TGTGCCAGCAGTTCAAATTCACCGGGGGGCTACACCTTC.

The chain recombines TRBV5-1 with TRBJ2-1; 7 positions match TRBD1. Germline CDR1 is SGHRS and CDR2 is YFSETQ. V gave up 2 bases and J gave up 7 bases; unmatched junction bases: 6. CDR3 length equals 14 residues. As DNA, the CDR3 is TGCGCCAGCAGCTTAGACAGGGAGAGGAATGAGCAGTTCTTC. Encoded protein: CASSLDRERNEQFF.

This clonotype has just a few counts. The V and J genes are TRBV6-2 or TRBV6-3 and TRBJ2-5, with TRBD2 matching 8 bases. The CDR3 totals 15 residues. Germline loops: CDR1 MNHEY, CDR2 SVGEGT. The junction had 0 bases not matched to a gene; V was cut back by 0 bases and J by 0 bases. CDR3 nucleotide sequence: TGTGCCAGCAGTTACTCGCGGGGGGACCAAGAGACCCAGTACTTC. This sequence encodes CASSYSRGDQETQYF.

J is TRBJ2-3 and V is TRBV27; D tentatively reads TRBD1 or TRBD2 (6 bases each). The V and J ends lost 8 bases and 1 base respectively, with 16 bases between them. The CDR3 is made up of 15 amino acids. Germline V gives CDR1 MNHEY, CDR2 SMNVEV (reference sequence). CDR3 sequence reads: CASGPRRGGTDTQYF. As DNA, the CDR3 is TGTGCCAGCGGACCTCGGAGGGGGGGCACAGATACGCAGTATTTT.

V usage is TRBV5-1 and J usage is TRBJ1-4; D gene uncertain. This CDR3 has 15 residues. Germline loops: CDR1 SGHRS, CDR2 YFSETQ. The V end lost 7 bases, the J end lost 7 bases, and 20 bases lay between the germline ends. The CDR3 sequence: CASALSPVVSEKLFF. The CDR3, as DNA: TGCGCCAGCGCTCTCTCGCCGGTGGTGAGTGAAAAACTGTTTTTT.

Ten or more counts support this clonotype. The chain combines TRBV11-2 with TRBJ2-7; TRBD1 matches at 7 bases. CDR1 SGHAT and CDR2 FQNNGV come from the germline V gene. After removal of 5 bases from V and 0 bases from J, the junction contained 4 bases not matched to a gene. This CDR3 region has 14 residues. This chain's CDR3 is CASSTGQHSYEQYF. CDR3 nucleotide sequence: TGTGCCAGCAGCACGGGACAGCACTCCTACGAGCAGTACTTC.